This TCR beta chain was documented in a study of cytomegalovirus exposure and HLA in healthy donors. Primers included in the PCR were 60 Vbeta and 13 Jbeta primers. Generated by immunoSEQ multiplex PCR, the TCRdb table keeps only in-frame clones and is missing some. Of about 130,000 clones detected, about 83% appear once; the ten largest clones hold about 3.5%. There are 13 residues in the CDR3. Germline assignment: CDR1 MNHNY and CDR2 SVGAGI (reference sequence). Trimming removed 4 bases from V and 4 bases from J, with 8 bases in between. The source is a woman aged 40 to 50 in good health and CMV-seropositive. Input material: PBMCs. The V call is TRBV6-6, the J call TRBJ1-5; a weak D match, TRBD1 (5 bases). CDR3 DNA sequence: TGTGCCAGCAGTTCCAGGGATAATCAGCCCCAGCATTTT. Its protein is CASSSRDNQPQHF.